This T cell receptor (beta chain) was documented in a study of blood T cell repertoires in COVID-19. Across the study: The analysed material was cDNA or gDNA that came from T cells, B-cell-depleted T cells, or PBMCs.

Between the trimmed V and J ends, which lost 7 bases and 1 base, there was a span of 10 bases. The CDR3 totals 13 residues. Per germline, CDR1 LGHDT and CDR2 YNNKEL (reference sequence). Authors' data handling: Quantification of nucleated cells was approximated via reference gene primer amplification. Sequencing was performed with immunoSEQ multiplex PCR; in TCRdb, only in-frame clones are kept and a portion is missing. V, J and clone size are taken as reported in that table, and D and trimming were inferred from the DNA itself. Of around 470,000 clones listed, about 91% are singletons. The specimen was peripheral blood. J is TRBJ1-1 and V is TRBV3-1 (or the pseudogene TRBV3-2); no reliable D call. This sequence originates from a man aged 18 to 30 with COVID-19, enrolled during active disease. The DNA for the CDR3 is TGTGCCAGCACCCCAACGGGGAACACTGAAGCTTTCTTT. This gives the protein CASTPTGNTEAFF.